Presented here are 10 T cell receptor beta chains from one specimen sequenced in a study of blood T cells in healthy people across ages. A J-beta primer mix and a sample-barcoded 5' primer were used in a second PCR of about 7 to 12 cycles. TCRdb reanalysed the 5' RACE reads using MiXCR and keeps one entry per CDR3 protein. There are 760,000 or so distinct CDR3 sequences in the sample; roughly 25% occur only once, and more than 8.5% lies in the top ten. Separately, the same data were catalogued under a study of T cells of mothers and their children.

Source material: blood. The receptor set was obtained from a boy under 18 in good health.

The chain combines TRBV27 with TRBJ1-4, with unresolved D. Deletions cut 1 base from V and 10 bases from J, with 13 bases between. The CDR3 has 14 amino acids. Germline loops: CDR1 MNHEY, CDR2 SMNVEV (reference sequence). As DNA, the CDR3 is TGTGCCAGCAGTTTATACGCGACTGCTGCAAAACTGTTTTTT. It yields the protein CASSLYATAAKLFF.

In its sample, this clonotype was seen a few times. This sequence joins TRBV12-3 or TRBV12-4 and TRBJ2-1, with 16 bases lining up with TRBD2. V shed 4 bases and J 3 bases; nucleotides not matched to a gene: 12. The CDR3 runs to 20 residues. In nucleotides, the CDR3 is TGTGCCAGCAGTTACCAACCTGGGGGACTAGCGGGGGGGCACTACAATGAGCAGTTCTTC. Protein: CASSYQPGGLAGGHYNEQFF.

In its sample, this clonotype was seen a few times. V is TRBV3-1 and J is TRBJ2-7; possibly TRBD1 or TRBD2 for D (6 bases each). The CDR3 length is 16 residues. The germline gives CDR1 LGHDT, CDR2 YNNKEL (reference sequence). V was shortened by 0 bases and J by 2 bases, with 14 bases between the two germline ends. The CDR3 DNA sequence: TGTGCCAGCAGCCAAGAAGGCGGGACACGTACCTACGAGCAGTACTTC. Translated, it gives CASSQEGGTRTYEQYF.

This CDR3 is CSVVRPGKVGEQFF. The CDR3 DNA is TGCAGCGTTGTTCGGCCAGGGAAGGTCGGTGAGCAGTTCTTC. The V call is TRBV29-1, the J call TRBJ2-1; perhaps TRBD1 as D (5 bases). There are 14 residues in the CDR3. With 4 bases removed from V and 9 bases from J, the gap between germline ends came to 19 bases. The germline V gene has CDR1 SQVTM and CDR2 ANQGSEA.

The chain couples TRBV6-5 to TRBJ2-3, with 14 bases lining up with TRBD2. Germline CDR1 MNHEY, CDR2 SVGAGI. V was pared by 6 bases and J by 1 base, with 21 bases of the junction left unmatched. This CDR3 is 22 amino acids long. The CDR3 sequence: CASSYPLPAPGLAGVGTDTQYF. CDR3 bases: TGTGCCAGCAGCTATCCCCTCCCAGCACCGGGACTAGCGGGAGTTGGCACAGATACGCAGTATTTT.

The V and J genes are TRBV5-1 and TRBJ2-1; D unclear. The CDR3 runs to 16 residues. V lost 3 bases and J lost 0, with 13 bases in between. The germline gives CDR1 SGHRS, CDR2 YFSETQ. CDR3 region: CASSSVAADSYNEQFF. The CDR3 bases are TGCGCCAGCAGCTCGGTCGCGGCAGACTCCTACAATGAGCAGTTCTTC.

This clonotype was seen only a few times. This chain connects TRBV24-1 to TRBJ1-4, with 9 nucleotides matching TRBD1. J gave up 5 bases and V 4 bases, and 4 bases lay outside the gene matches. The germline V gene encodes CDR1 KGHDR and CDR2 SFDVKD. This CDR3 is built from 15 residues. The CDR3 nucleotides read TGTGCCACCAGTGACACAGGGGGCGGCAATGAAAAACTGTTTTTT. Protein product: CATSDTGGGNEKLFF.

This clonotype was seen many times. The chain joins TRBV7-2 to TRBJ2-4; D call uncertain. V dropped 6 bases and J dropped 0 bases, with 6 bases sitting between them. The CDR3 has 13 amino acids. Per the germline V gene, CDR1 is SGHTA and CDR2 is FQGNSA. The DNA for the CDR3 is TGTGCCAGCAGGGACCTAGCCAAAAACATTCAGTACTTC. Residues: CASRDLAKNIQYF. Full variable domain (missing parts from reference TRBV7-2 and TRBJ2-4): GAGVSQSPSNKVTEKGKDVELRCDPISGHTALYWYRQSLGQGLEFLIYFQGNSAPDKSGLPSDRFSAERTGGSVSTLTIQRTQQEDSAVYLCASRDLAKNIQYFGAGTRLSVL.

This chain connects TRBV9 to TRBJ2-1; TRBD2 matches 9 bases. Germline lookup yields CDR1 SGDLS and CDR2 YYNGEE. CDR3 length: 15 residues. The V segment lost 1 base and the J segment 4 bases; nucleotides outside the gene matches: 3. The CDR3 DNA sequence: TGTGCCAGCAGCGTACAGCTAGCGGGATACAATGAGCAGTTCTTC. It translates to CASSVQLAGYNEQFF.

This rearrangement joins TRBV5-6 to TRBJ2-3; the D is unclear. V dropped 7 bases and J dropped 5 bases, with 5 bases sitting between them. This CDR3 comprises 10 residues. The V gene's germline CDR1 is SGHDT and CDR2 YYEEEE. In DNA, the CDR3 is TGTGCCAGCGGGCTAGATACGCAGTATTTT. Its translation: CASGLDTQYF.